This section outlines one T cell receptor beta chain sequence together with its context. Its antigen is currently not known. To determine HCMV serostatus, a commercial ELISA kit was used to detect HCMV-specific IgG in serum. Ficoll density gradient centrifugation was used to isolate peripheral blood mononuclear cells from blood. Sequencing used an Illumina HiSeq 2000. The TCR beta cDNA libraries were made using 5'RACE template switching, a step that added both a universal primer site and unique molecular identifiers. cDNA synthesis was primed from the TCR beta constant segment and was followed by two successive PCR amplification steps. Per the authors' processing: MIGEC was used to demultiplex reads and group reads by UMI, and MiTCR was used to assemble and quantify clonotypes. To exclude erroneous sequences, any TCR cDNA sequence not supported by at least two reads was discarded. Downstream repertoire analysis used the tcR package, and clonotypes were matched across fractions by CDR3 nucleotide sequence plus V segment. VDJmatch was used to annotate antigen specificity against VDJdb, with one amino acid substitution in CDR3 permitted. After the reads were reprocessed by TCRdb, one entry was made per CDR3 protein sequence, with no DNA. The V and J calls shown here were made by TCRdb, not taken from the authors' results. The sample's records list 500,000 or so distinct CDR3 sequences. The top ten clonotypes cover roughly 3.4% of the sample.

This specimen comes from a study of T cells expressing NK-cell markers (dated by TCRdb to about 2020). About the investigation overall: In sorted CD3+CD56+NKG2C+, CD3+CD56+NKG2C- and CD3+CD56-NKG2C+ T-cell subsets from roughly 8 donors, TCR beta-chain repertoires were profiled. Seven of the eight sequenced donors were HCMV-seropositive and one was HCMV-seronegative. The eight sequenced donors were randomly selected healthy volunteers, three men and five women. Libraries were sequenced as 2 x 150 bp reads on Illumina HiSeq 2000/2500, MiSeq or NextSeq. What the work shows at the level of the full study, not this receptor alone: Those dominant clonotypes were again the most abundant among CD3+CD56-NKG2C+ cells in a handful of donors, at about 28.3-60.1%. It remained unclear whether the expanded NKG2C-expressing T cell clones were specific for HCMV antigens. For about 6 donors, the dominant CD3+CD56+NKG2C+ clonotypes were among the top 10 CD8+ clonotypes and accounted for roughly 1.0-7.5% of CD8+ T cells.

Inclusive of the bounding cysteine and phenylalanine, the CDR3 is 13 residues long. DNA was not recorded. Based on the germline V gene, the CDR1 and CDR2 sequences are SGHDN and FVKESK. This TCR derives from a young man in good health. Donor details come from another sample of the same person, matched by shared clones. Sequencing was done on a sample of blood T cells: a sorted CD56 or NKG2C T cell subset, CD4+ or CD8+ T cells, or bulk PBMC T cells (not recorded which). The rearranged chain carries TRBV14 and TRBJ2-2. The CDR3 sequence is CASSQGPTGELFF.